A single sample gave rise to the 21 T cell receptor beta chains below, sequenced in a study of regulatory T cells in long-lasting Graves disease. As for time point: newly diagnosed GD, antithyroid drugs for less than 3 months. The TCR library used RNA extracted from PBMCs. Building of the TCR beta libraries involved iRepertoire HTBI primers and Arm-PCR of CDR3 regions. Using its own MiXCR run on the multiplex PCR reads, TCRdb lists one record per CDR3 protein. This table holds 680,000 or so distinct CDR3 sequences, roughly 15% found once. This same sample was also part of a study on T cells in Graves' hyperthyroidism and ophthalmopathy.

Sample: peripheral blood mononuclear cells (PBMCs), taken at new diagnosis, from a patient treated with antithyroid drugs. The receptors come from a woman aged 25 to 39 with Graves disease.

The V gene is TRBV20-1, the J gene TRBJ2-7, with D uncertain. In germline, CDR1 is DFQATT, CDR2 SNEGSKA (reference sequence). The V gene lost 4 bases and the J gene lost 5 bases, with 12 bases spanning the gap. The CDR3 consists of 12 residues. The CDR3 sequence: CSANPTPHEQYF. The CDR3 DNA follows: TGCAGTGCTAACCCGACACCCCACGAGCAGTACTTC.

This clonotype was observed at least ten times. J is TRBJ1-6 and V is TRBV28; TRBD1 agrees at 9 bases. This CDR3 comprises 15 residues. The V and J ends lost 3 bases and 7 bases, in that order; junction bases with no gene match: 4. Germline CDR1 reads MDHEN; CDR2 reads SYDVKM. The CDR3 DNA is TGTGCCAGCAGTTTGGGGGACAGGGAAAATTCACCCCTCCACTTT. This translates into CASSLGDRENSPLHF.

This chain uses TRBV5-1 with TRBJ2-1, with D perhaps matching TRBD2 (5 bases). Trimming stripped 0 bases from V and 7 bases from J, with 11 bases between. Germline loops: CDR1 SGHRS, CDR2 YFSETQ. The CDR3 is 14 residues long. The CDR3 protein is CASSLASSQNEQFF. The CDR3, as DNA: TGCGCCAGCAGCTTGGCGTCTAGCCAGAATGAGCAGTTCTTC.

This clonotype was counted ten times or more. The chain employs TRBV2 and TRBJ2-1; 7 nucleotides line up with TRBD1. Trimming at V came to 6 bases and at J to 9 bases, leaving 8 bases not matched to a gene. The CDR3 contains 13 residues. From germline, CDR1 is SNHLY and CDR2 FYNNEI. The CDR3 is CASSESWDSEQFF. In nucleotides, the CDR3 is TGTGCCAGCAGCGAAAGCTGGGACAGTGAGCAGTTCTTC.

The rearrangement uses TRBV5-1 and TRBJ2-5; D might be TRBD1 (6 bases). The CDR3 covers 13 residues. Germline-derived CDR1 and CDR2 are SGHRS and YFSETQ. The germline V and J ends were trimmed by 4 bases and 5 bases, with 12 bases remaining between them. The CDR3 region is CASSQQGLETQYF. CDR3 nucleotide sequence: TGCGCCAGCAGCCAGCAGGGGTTGGAGACCCAGTACTTC.

V is TRBV6-1 and J is TRBJ2-3; 7 bases are a match to TRBD1. The germline gives CDR1 MNHNS, CDR2 SASEGT. The CDR3 spans 15 residues. The J segment lost 3 bases and the V segment lost 8 bases, leaving 11 bases of the junction unmatched. This CDR3 reads CASLPGTAATDTQYF. The CDR3 nucleotides read TGTGCCAGCCTGCCCGGGACAGCCGCGACAGATACGCAGTATTTT.

This clonotype was seen many times. The chain uses TRBV27 and TRBJ2-1; 14 bases line up with TRBD2. Trimming at V came to 7 bases and at J to 0 bases, leaving 11 bases not matched to a gene. The CDR3 has 19 residues. Germline-derived CDR1 and CDR2 are MNHEY and SMNVEV (reference sequence). The CDR3 spells CASTPTSGRAGSSYNEQFF. DNA for the CDR3: TGTGCCAGCACCCCGACTAGCGGGAGGGCCGGTAGCTCCTACAATGAGCAGTTCTTC.

This clonotype was detected only a few times. This chain links TRBV20-1 with TRBJ2-4; D not resolved. The germline gives CDR1 DFQATT, CDR2 SNEGSKA (reference sequence). This CDR3 is built from 14 residues. Trimming took 6 bases from V and 9 from J, leaving 21 bases between them. DNA of the CDR3: TGCAGTGCAGGACCAAGTGGTCCAGCTGGCATTCAGTACTTC. This sequence encodes CSAGPSGPAGIQYF.

This clonotype was seen only a few times. This clone may be a read error of a much larger clone one base away. This CDR3 reads CASSSGRLSGNNEQFF. The CDR3 DNA follows: TGTGCCAGCAGTTCGGGGAGACTGAGTGGTAACAATGAGCAGTTCTTC. V and J are TRBV27 and TRBJ2-1; D may be TRBD2 (5 bases). Looked up from germline, CDR1 is MNHEY and CDR2 is SMNVEV (reference sequence). The ends were cut back, 4 bases at V and 5 bases at J, with 18 bases in the middle. This CDR3 has 16 residues.

The V gene is TRBV6-1, the J gene TRBJ1-4; D unresolved. This CDR3 region has 13 residues. The germline V and J ends were trimmed by 5 bases and 0 bases, with 4 bases remaining between them. The germline V gene has CDR1 MNHNS and CDR2 SASEGT. The CDR3 reads CASSRSTNEKLFF. As DNA, the CDR3 is TGTGCCAGCAGTCGTTCAACTAATGAAAAACTGTTTTTT.

The V call is TRBV6-5, the J call TRBJ1-2, with D possibly being TRBD1 (5 bases). V lost 4 bases to trimming and J lost 4 bases, with 13 bases between them. The CDR3 length is 14 residues. CDR1 MNHEY and CDR2 SVGAGI come from the germline V gene. CDR3 bases: TGTGCCAGCAGTTCGGATGGGGCCTCCTATGGCTACACCTTC. Translated, it gives CASSSDGASYGYTF.

The chain has TRBV19 and TRBJ1-5; TRBD1 is a possible D gene (6 bases). The CDR3 is made up of 12 amino acids. Germline V CDR1 and CDR2: LNHDA, SQIVND (reference sequence). Trimming shortened V by 6 bases and J by 9 bases, and 12 bases separated the two germline ends. CDR3 DNA sequence: TGTGCCAGTAGCCCCCAAGGGGGGCCCCAGCATTTT. Its translation is CASSPQGGPQHF.

This rearrangement joins TRBV30 to TRBJ2-2, with 9 bases that match TRBD2. Germline V gene lookup returns CDR1 GTSNPN and CDR2 SVGIG (reference sequence). V dropped 2 bases and J dropped 0; count of bases not matched to a gene: 1. The CDR3 is made up of 15 amino acids. The CDR3 DNA sequence: TGTGCCTGGAGTCTAGCGGGAACGAACACCGGGGAGCTGTTTTTT. Its translation is CAWSLAGTNTGELFF.

For the CDR3, the DNA is TGTGCCAGCAGCGCATCGAACAACAAAAGGGACCGATCTCCGAATCAGCCCCAGCATTTT. Protein: CASSASNNKRDRSPNQPQHF. This sequence joins TRBV9 and TRBJ1-5, with a weak D call TRBD1 (5 bases). Trimming left V 3 bases short and J 4 bases short, with 29 bases between. Germline CDR1 and CDR2: SGDLS and YYNGEE. The CDR3 consists of 20 residues.

This clonotype has just a few counts. The chain recombines TRBV4-1 with TRBJ2-1, with 7 bases fitting TRBD1. This CDR3 contains 17 residues. Germline V gives CDR1 MGHRA, CDR2 YSYEKL. V was pared by 4 bases and J by 4 bases, with 13 bases of the junction left unmatched. Here the CDR3 reads CASSPRPPGTVYNEQFF. The CDR3 nucleotides read TGCGCCAGCAGCCCCCGCCCGCCCGGGACAGTATACAATGAGCAGTTCTTC.

This clonotype was found a few times. This rearrangement joins TRBV5-5 to TRBJ2-2; maybe TRBD1 (6 bases). V was pared by 0 bases and J by 9 bases, with 9 bases between. This CDR3 has 13 residues. CDR1 is SGHKS and CDR2 is YYEKEE in the germline V gene (reference sequence). The CDR3 here is CASSLGQGRELFF. CDR3 nucleotide sequence: TGTGCCAGCAGCTTGGGTCAGGGGCGGGAGCTGTTTTTT.

Ten or more counts support this clonotype. This chain joins TRBV6-1 and TRBJ2-3; D uncertain. CDR1 is MNHNS, CDR2 SASEGT, per germline. With 5 bases removed from V and 0 bases from J, the gap between germline ends came to 9 bases. The CDR3 loop spans 14 amino acids. CDR3 region: CASSPVPSTDTQYF. The CDR3 nucleotides are TGTGCCAGCAGTCCGGTACCTAGCACAGATACGCAGTATTTT.

This clonotype appeared many times. The V call is TRBV6-1, the J call TRBJ1-1; a weak D match, TRBD1 (6 bases). The CDR3 has 13 amino acids. Between the trimmed V and J ends, which lost 8 bases and 1 base, there was a span of 11 bases. Germline V lookup: CDR1 MNHNS, CDR2 SASEGT. This CDR3 reads CASGRGANTEAFF. The CDR3 DNA reads TGTGCCAGCGGAAGGGGGGCGAACACTGAAGCTTTCTTT.

This clonotype was counted between two and nine times. CDR3 loop: CASSREVLAVTYEQYF. Here the CDR3 DNA reads TGTGCCAGTAGTAGGGAAGTCCTAGCGGTTACCTACGAGCAGTACTTC. The chain joins TRBV19 to TRBJ2-7; 7 nucleotides match TRBD2. This CDR3 has 16 amino acids. The V gene end was trimmed by 4 bases and the J gene end by 2 bases; junction bases not matched to a gene: 11. The germline V gene has CDR1 LNHDA and CDR2 SQIVND (reference sequence).

This clonotype was picked up many times. The chain recombines TRBV20-1 with TRBJ1-2; TRBD1 is a possible D gene (5 bases). Deletions cut 4 bases from V and 4 bases from J, with 7 bases between. This CDR3 spans 11 amino acids. Germline CDR1 reads DFQATT; CDR2 reads SNEGSKA (reference sequence). The DNA for the CDR3 is TGCAGTGCTAAACAGGTCTATGGCTACACCTTC. Protein sequence: CSAKQVYGYTF.

In this sample, this clonotype turned up many times. The rearrangement uses TRBV2 and TRBJ1-2; D might be TRBD1 (5 bases). Germline CDR1 and CDR2: SNHLY and FYNNEI. This CDR3 comprises 13 residues. The V end lost 3 bases, the J end lost 4 bases, and 9 bases lay between the germline ends. CDR3 loop: CASSDDSSYGYTF. The DNA for the CDR3 is TGTGCCAGCAGTGACGACAGTAGCTATGGCTACACCTTC.